This entry concerns a single T cell receptor (beta chain). Its antigen is unidentified. One junction end disagrees with the germline gene, perhaps due to a read error. The template was RNA from unsorted bulk tissue. The data are from a study of tumor and adjacent non-tumor tissue in lung cancer. The wider study: The patients, roughly eleven men and four to six women, were 31 to 76 with stage I to III disease. Study conclusions and caveats: Normal lung showed higher cumulative top 100 clone frequency than tumor. Higher tumor TCR diversity was associated with shorter survival. Compared with tumor, normal lung showed significantly lower TCR diversity.

The library came from three nested PCR rounds adapted from ARM-PCR protocols. MiXCR, applied by TCRdb to the multiplex PCR reads, yields one record per CDR3 protein. The sample shows 75,000 to 100,000 distinct CDR3 sequences, 67% of them seen only once. The CDR3 is 13 amino acids. Per the germline V gene, CDR1 is ENHRY and CDR2 is SYGVKD. Sequences were obtained from lung tumor tissue. The chain is built from TRBV10-3 and TRBJ1-1; D uncertain. This sequence was found in a man in his 60s with non-small cell lung cancer. The CDR3 sequence: CASWEKANTEALF. The CDR3 DNA follows: TGTGCCAGTTGGGAAAAGGCGAACACTGAAGCTTTGTTT.